This T cell receptor beta chain was documented in a study of TIL therapy for anti-PD-1-resistant metastatic lung cancer. Across the study: Median tumor PD-L1 proportion score was under 6.5%.

The immunoSEQ assay was v3. Survey-level samples got approximately 2 million read pairs; deep-level samples got about 5-6.5 million. Assay used: immunoSEQ multiplex PCR; TCRdb lists only in-frame clones, some missing. The sample records approximately 45,000 clones, 70% to 85% being singletons. Specified time point: pre-treatment sample, taken before nivolumab and TIL therapy. This CDR3 comprises 15 residues. V lost 5 bases and J lost 5, with 19 bases in between. Germline CDR1 MDHEN, CDR2 SYDVKM. The chain carries TRBV28 and TRBJ2-7; D is possibly TRBD1 (6 bases). Sequenced here: blood, sampled at baseline. The sequence came from a man between 65 and 85 years old with non-small cell lung cancer. CDR3: CASSLPKTGLDEQYF. The CDR3 nucleotides are TGTGCCAGCAGTCTCCCTAAAACAGGGTTGGACGAGCAGTACTTC. The entire variable domain, with the rest obtained from reference TRBV28 and TRBJ2-7, is as follows: DVKVTQSSRYLVKRTGEKVFLECVQDMDHENMFWYRQDPGLGLRLIYFSYDVKMKEKGDIPEGYSVSREKKERFSLILESASTNQTSMYLCASSLPKTGLDEQYFGPGTRLTVT.